The 3 T cell receptor beta chains reported below all come from one sample, sequenced in a study of metastatic and nonmetastatic thyroid tumors. All patients were treatment-naive before thyroid surgery. TCRdb re-called the PCR reads through MiXCR. The table shows roughly 29,000 clones, with 20% to 25% occurring only once. Sequenced material: blood. Receptors were obtained from a female donor with papillary thyroid cancer or a benign thyroid nodule (not recorded which). Some clones in this sample may be carry-over from other donors' samples.

This clone was seen at least ten times. Different DNA sequences within this sample yield the same CDR3. The CDR3 DNA is TGTGCCATGGGACGGGCGAACACTGAAGCTTTCTTT. Residues: CAMGRANTEAFF. The chain employs TRBV10-3 and TRBJ1-1; TRBD1 is a possible D gene (5 bases). In germline, CDR1 is ENHRY, CDR2 SYGVKD. V was trimmed by 9 bases and J by 1 base, leaving 9 bases between them. This CDR3 has 12 residues.

The gene calls are TRBV7-3 and TRBJ1-1; D gene unclear. The germline CDR1 and CDR2 sequences are SGHTA and FQGTGA. The CDR3 covers 15 residues. Deletions cut 2 bases from V and 1 base from J, with 11 bases between. The CDR3 sequence: CASSLLESRNTEAFF. CDR3 nucleotide sequence: TGTGCCAGCAGCTTATTGGAATCCAGGAACACTGAAGCTTTCTTT.

A note on this clone: A read error may explain this, as a much larger clone is one base away. The V gene is TRBV7-8, the J gene TRBJ2-3; unclear D gene. V was shortened by 4 bases and J by 2 bases, with 16 bases between the two germline ends. The CDR3 is 16 amino acids. Germline V gene lookup returns CDR1 SGHVS and CDR2 FQNEAQ. The CDR3 protein is CASSSDVGITTDTQYF. The CDR3 DNA is TGTGCCAGCAGCTCCGACGTGGGCATAACCACAGATACGCAGTATTTT.